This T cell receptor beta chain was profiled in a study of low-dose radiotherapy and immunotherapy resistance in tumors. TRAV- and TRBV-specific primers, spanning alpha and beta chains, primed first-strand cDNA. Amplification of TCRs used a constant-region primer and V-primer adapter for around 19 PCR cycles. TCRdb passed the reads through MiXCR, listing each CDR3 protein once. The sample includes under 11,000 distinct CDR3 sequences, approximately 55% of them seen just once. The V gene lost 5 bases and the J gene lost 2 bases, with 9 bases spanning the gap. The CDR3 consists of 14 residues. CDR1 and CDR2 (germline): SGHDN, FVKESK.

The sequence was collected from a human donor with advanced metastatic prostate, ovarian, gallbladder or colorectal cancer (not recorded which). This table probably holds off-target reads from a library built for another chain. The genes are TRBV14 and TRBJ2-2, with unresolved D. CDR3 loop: CASSTRGNTGELFF. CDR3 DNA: TGTGCCAGCAGCACACGAGGCAACACCGGGGAGCTGTTTTTT.